The source of this T cell receptor beta chain is a study of early T cells in non-severe SARS-CoV-2 infection. The study's findings and limits: Lookups in VDJdb leaned toward anti-spike CD8 responses and missed private and CD4 specificities.

The sample holds many counts of this clonotype. The antigen is not known. Each CDR3 protein gets one entry after TCRdb re-called the 5' RACE reads with MiXCR. The repertoire holds 70,000 to 85,000 distinct CDR3 sequences, with approximately 13% as singletons. This CDR3 has 14 residues. Germline V lookup: CDR1 SNHLY, CDR2 FYNNEI. V was shortened by 8 bases and J by 4 bases, with 16 bases between the two germline ends. The receptor's source is an adult who was a healthcare worker with PCR-confirmed SARS-CoV-2 infection or an uninfected control (not recorded which). Sequencing was done on a sample of whole blood. The chain uses TRBV2 and TRBJ2-3; a possible D gene is TRBD2 (6 bases). This CDR3 is CASWTDQRADTQYF. Written as DNA, the CDR3 is TGTGCCAGCTGGACGGACCAGCGGGCAGATACGCAGTATTTT.